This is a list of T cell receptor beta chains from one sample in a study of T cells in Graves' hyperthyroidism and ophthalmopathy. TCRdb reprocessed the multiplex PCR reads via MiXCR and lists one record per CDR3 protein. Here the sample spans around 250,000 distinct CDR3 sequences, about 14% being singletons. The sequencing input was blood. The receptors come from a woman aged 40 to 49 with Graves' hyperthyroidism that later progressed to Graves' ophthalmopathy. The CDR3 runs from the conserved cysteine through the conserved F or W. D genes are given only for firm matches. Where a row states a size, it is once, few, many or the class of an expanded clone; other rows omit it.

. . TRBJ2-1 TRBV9 CASSPHPGAGVINEQFF TGTGCCAGCAGCCCCCACCCGGGAGCAGGGGTTATTAATGAGCAGTTCTTC
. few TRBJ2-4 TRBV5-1 CASSLGSIANIQYF TGCGCCAGCAGCTTGGGGAGCATTGCCAACATTCAGTACTTC
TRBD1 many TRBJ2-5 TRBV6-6 CASSYSIGPGGAETQYF TGTGCCAGCAGTTACTCGATCGGGCCAGGGGGCGCAGAGACCCAGTACTTC
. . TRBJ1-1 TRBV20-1 CSARVTLMNTEAFF TGCAGTGCTAGAGTAACCTTAATGAACACTGAAGCTTTCTTT
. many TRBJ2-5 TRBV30 CAWSVLKGTQYF TGTGCCTGGAGTGTACTTAAGGGGACCCAGTACTTC
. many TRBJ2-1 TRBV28 CASSLVSTYNEQFF TGTGCCAGCAGTTTAGTGTCTACCTACAATGAGCAGTTCTTC
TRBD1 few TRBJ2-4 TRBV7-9 CASSPRGDRVAKNIQYF TGTGCCAGCAGCCCCCGGGGGGACAGGGTAGCCAAAAACATTCAGTACTTC
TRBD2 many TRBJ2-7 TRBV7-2 CASSLGPSGTSSYEQYF TGTGCCAGCAGCTTAGGGCCTAGCGGGACCAGCTCCTACGAGCAGTACTTC
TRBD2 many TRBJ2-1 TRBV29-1 CSVETSGAYNEQFF TGCAGCGTTGAGACTAGCGGGGCCTACAATGAGCAGTTCTTC
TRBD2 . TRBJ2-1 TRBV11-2 CASSLVILAGFHEQFF TGTGCCAGCAGCTTAGTAATACTAGCGGGATTTCATGAGCAGTTTTTC
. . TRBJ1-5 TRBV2 CASSFRTAQSAPAF TGTGCCAGCAGTTTCAGGACAGCGCAATCAGCCCCAGCATTT
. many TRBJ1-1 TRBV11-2 CASSKGHTNTEAFF TGTGCCAGCAGCAAGGGACATACGAACACTGAAGCTTTCTTT
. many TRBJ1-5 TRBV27 CASGGSRPQHF TGTGCCAGCGGGGGATCCAGACCCCAGCATTTT
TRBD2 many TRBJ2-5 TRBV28 CASSRGLAAQETQYF TGTGCCAGCAGCCGGGGACTAGCAGCCCAAGAGACCCAGTACTTC
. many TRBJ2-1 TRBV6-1 CASSATGSFYNEQFF TGTGCCAGCAGTGCAACTGGGAGTTTCTACAATGAGCAGTTCTTC
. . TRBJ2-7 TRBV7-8 CASSFGPTYEQYF TGTGCCAGCAGCTTCGGGCCTACCTACGAGCAGTACTTC
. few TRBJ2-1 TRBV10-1 CASSETDNEQFF TGCGCCAGCAGTGAGACGGACAATGAGCAGTTCTTC
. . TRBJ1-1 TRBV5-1 CASSLGYGQTEAFF TGCGCCAGCAGCTTGGGTTACGGACAGACTGAAGCTTTCTTT